These 28 T cell receptor beta chains were sequenced from one sample in a study of Ad26.COV2.S vaccination and SARS-CoV-2 variants. This sample's treatment: 15 to 20 received Ad26.COV2.S at low or high dose, single or two shots; several received placebo; per-sample allocation not given. The study sampled participants on day 63 after the first vaccine or placebo injection. Profiled with immunoSEQ multiplex PCR; TCRdb holds only in-frame clones, not every one. Here the sample spans a few hundred thousand clones, 85% to 90% being singletons. Sample: peripheral blood, taken in a trial of Ad26.COV2.S vaccine versus placebo. The receptor set was obtained from a person between 18 and 59 years old who received the Ad26.COV2.S COVID-19 vaccine or a placebo.

This clone was recorded once. The chain carries TRBV5-5 and TRBJ1-2, with TRBD1 as a possible D gene (6 bases). V lost 4 bases and J lost 2, with 15 bases in between. This CDR3 region has 15 residues. Per germline, CDR1 SGHKS and CDR2 YYEKEE (reference sequence). The CDR3 coding sequence is TGTGCCAGCAGCCCGAGGGGGGGACGGAACTATGGCTACACCTTC. This sequence encodes CASSPRGGRNYGYTF.

The V call is TRBV6-5, the J call TRBJ1-4; TRBD1 aligns across 7 bases. The CDR3 has 15 residues. V dropped 4 bases and J dropped 7; count of bases not matched to a gene: 9. Germline V gene data show CDR1 as MNHEY and CDR2 as SVGAGI. The CDR3 bases are TGTGCCAGCAGTTCCCCTGGACAGGAGGGTGAAAAACTGTTTTTT. Protein: CASSSPGQEGEKLFF.

V usage is TRBV5-1 and J usage is TRBJ2-1; a weak D match, TRBD1 (5 bases). Germline lookup yields CDR1 SGHRS and CDR2 YFSETQ. This CDR3 comprises 14 residues. The V end lost 2 bases, the J end lost 7 bases, and 13 bases lay between the germline ends. CDR3 amino acids: CASSFTPGSNEQFF. CDR3 bases: TGCGCCAGCAGCTTCACCCCAGGGTCGAATGAGCAGTTCTTC.

The chain has TRBV7-9 and TRBJ2-7; D call uncertain. The CDR3 runs to 15 residues. The V end lost 5 bases, the J end lost 0 bases, and 14 bases lay between the germline ends. Germline values: CDR1 SEHNR, CDR2 FQNEAQ (reference sequence). CDR3 DNA sequence: TGTGCCAGCAGCCCTGCCGGGCCGAGCTCCTACGAGCAGTACTTC. It yields the protein CASSPAGPSSYEQYF.

V and J are TRBV30 and TRBJ2-7; perhaps TRBD1 as D (5 bases). Germline lookup yields CDR1 GTSNPN and CDR2 SVGIG (reference sequence). Trimming left V 3 bases short and J 2 bases short, with 8 bases between. The CDR3 has 12 amino acids. In DNA form, the CDR3 reads TGTGCCTGGAGGCCAGGGACCTACGAGCAGTACTTC. This sequence encodes CAWRPGTYEQYF.

The J gene is TRBJ2-1, the V gene TRBV6-5; D is unresolved. The germline gives CDR1 MNHEY, CDR2 SVGAGI. The CDR3 sequence is 15 residues long. The V end lost 4 bases, the J end lost 0 bases, and 10 bases lay between the germline ends. In nucleotides, the CDR3 is TGTGCCAGCAGTTGGACCGTGAGCTCCTACAATGAGCAGTTCTTC. Protein product: CASSWTVSSYNEQFF.

The chain uses TRBV3-1 (or the pseudogene TRBV3-2) and TRBJ1-1; 8 nucleotides align to TRBD1. CDR1 is LGHDT, CDR2 YNNKEL, per germline (reference sequence). The CDR3 runs to 17 residues. Trimming took 4 bases from V and 0 from J; bases not matched to a gene: 10. This chain's CDR3 is CASSPGGWGFMNTEAFF. In nucleotides, the CDR3 is TGTGCCAGCAGCCCAGGGGGCTGGGGGTTTATGAACACTGAAGCTTTCTTT.

CDR3 amino acids: CASSLLGRPYTTNEKLFF. The CDR3 coding sequence is TGTGCCAGCAGTTTATTGGGCAGACCTTATACAACTAATGAAAAACTGTTTTTT. This chain connects TRBV27 to TRBJ1-4; D unresolved. Germline V gives CDR1 MNHEY, CDR2 SMNVEV (reference sequence). The V end lost 1 base, the J end lost 0 bases, and 15 bases lay between the germline ends. The CDR3 spans 18 residues.

The chain uses TRBV4-2 and TRBJ2-1, with 9 bases identical to TRBD2. The CDR3 totals 15 residues. V gave up 0 bases and J gave up 8 bases; unmatched junction bases: 5. Germline CDR1 LGHNA, CDR2 YNFKEQ. The CDR3 DNA is TGTGCCAGCAGCCAAGATCTAGCGGGGAGGGATGAGCAGTTCTTC. Translation gives CASSQDLAGRDEQFF.

The chain has TRBV5-6 and TRBJ2-1, with unresolved D. Trimming pared 0 bases from V and 6 bases from J, leaving 7 bases between. The CDR3 totals 13 residues. Germline CDR1 is SGHDT and CDR2 is YYEEEE. The CDR3 DNA is TGTGCCAGCAGCTTGGTGAGAGGCAATGAGCAGTTCTTC. Amino acid sequence: CASSLVRGNEQFF.

The J gene is TRBJ2-5, the V gene TRBV6-2 or TRBV6-3, with D hard to call. The CDR3 extends over 14 amino acids. V shed 5 bases and J shed 4 bases, with 14 bases lying between them. Germline V gene data show CDR1 as MNHEY and CDR2 as SVGEGT. The CDR3 reads CASSPTRLGETQYF. The CDR3, as DNA: TGTGCCAGCAGTCCGACAAGGCTGGGAGAGACCCAGTACTTC.

This sequence joins TRBV9 and TRBJ2-4, with TRBD1 as a possible D gene (6 bases). V was trimmed by 4 bases and J by 0 bases, leaving 14 bases between them. Germline CDR1 is SGDLS and CDR2 is YYNGEE. This CDR3 has 16 amino acids. The CDR3 DNA follows: TGTGCCAGCAGCCCTCTGGACAGACTAGCCAAAAACATTCAGTACTTC. Protein product: CASSPLDRLAKNIQYF.

The chain combines TRBV7-2 with TRBJ2-5, with D possibly TRBD2 on 5 matching bases. With 4 bases removed from V and 2 bases from J, the gap between germline ends came to 14 bases. The CDR3 extends over 15 amino acids. The germline gives CDR1 SGHTA, CDR2 FQGNSA. The CDR3 DNA sequence: TGTGCCAGCAGCTCTGCTAGCCTAGCACAAGAGACCCAGTACTTC. Protein: CASSSASLAQETQYF.

The table lists this clone with a few counts. The rearrangement joins TRBV5-1 to TRBJ1-3; the D gene is possibly TRBD1 (6 bases). Germline assignment: CDR1 SGHRS and CDR2 YFSETQ. The CDR3 is 17 residues long. V was clipped by 4 bases and J by 2 bases, with 19 bases between them. In nucleotides, the CDR3 is TGCGCCAGCAGCCCCGGGGGGGGCCAGGGGCCTGGAAACACCATATATTTT. Its protein product is CASSPGGGQGPGNTIYF.

This chain uses TRBV11-3 with TRBJ2-1; 9 bases are shared with TRBD2. Germline assignment: CDR1 SGHNT and CDR2 YENEEA. V was pared by 4 bases and J by 5 bases, with 6 bases of the junction left unmatched. The CDR3 runs to 15 residues. CDR3 sequence (DNA): TGTGCCAGCAGCTCTGCGGGGGGGCCCCACAATGAGCAGTTCTTC. Its protein is CASSSAGGPHNEQFF.

This CDR3 is CASSQDESETYNEQFF. The CDR3 bases are TGCGCCAGCAGCCAAGATGAATCCGAGACCTACAATGAGCAGTTCTTC. The chain employs TRBV4-1 and TRBJ2-1; no clear D gene. Germline-derived CDR1 and CDR2 are MGHRA and YSYEKL. CDR3 length: 16 amino acids. V shed 0 bases and J shed 2 bases, with 11 bases lying between them.

V is TRBV29-1 and J is TRBJ2-2; no definite D call. The germline V gene has CDR1 SQVTM and CDR2 ANQGSEA. The CDR3 totals 13 residues. Trimming took 2 bases from V and 6 from J, leaving 10 bases between them. The CDR3 spells CSVEKGKAGELFF. CDR3 DNA: TGCAGCGTTGAAAAGGGAAAGGCCGGGGAGCTGTTTTTT.

The genes are TRBV7-2 and TRBJ2-3; 9 positions agree with TRBD2. The CDR3 loop spans 16 amino acids. V lost 3 bases and J lost 3; bases outside the gene matches: 7. Germline CDR1 and CDR2: SGHTA and FQGNSA. In DNA form, the CDR3 reads TGTGCCAGCAGCTTTAGCGGGGGCTGGGTAACAGATACGCAGTATTTT. Amino acid sequence: CASSFSGGWVTDTQYF. The full variable domain, in which reference TRBV7-2 and TRBJ2-3 provide the parts outside the CDR3, is GAGVSQSPSNKVTEKGKDVELRCDPISGHTALYWYRQSLGQGLEFLIYFQGNSAPDKSGLPSDRFSAERTGGSVSTLTIQRTQQEDSAVYLCASSFSGGWVTDTQYFGPGTRLTVL.

The V and J genes are TRBV3-1 (or the pseudogene TRBV3-2) and TRBJ2-3; D is possibly TRBD2 (6 bases). The CDR3 runs 15 residues. CDR1 and CDR2 (germline): LGHDT, YNNKEL (reference sequence). V lost 6 bases and J lost 6, with 19 bases in between. CDR3 loop: CASSPGGTSSDTQYF. For the CDR3, the DNA is TGTGCCAGCAGTCCCGGGGGTACTTCCTCGGATACGCAGTATTTT.

The V gene is TRBV7-9, the J gene TRBJ2-7; 8 bases fit TRBD1. The CDR3 length is 13 residues. Germline V CDR1 and CDR2: SEHNR, FQNEAQ (reference sequence). V shed 3 bases and J 5 bases; nucleotides not matched to a gene: 3. The CDR3: CASSLDRDNEQYF. The CDR3 nucleotides read TGTGCCAGCAGCTTGGACAGGGACAACGAGCAGTACTTC.

The genes are TRBV27 and TRBJ2-5; 7 bases agree with TRBD2. This CDR3 is built from 13 residues. V gave up 1 base and J gave up 4 bases; unmatched junction bases: 0. Germline V gene sequence: CDR1 MNHEY, CDR2 SMNVEV (reference sequence). The CDR3 reads CASSLWGGETQYF. CDR3 nucleotide sequence: TGTGCCAGCAGTTTATGGGGGGGAGAGACCCAGTACTTC.

The chain joins TRBV21-1 to TRBJ2-7; the table names TRBD1, a call not compared with the DNA. TRBV21-1 represents a pseudogene. CDR3 length: 14 residues. The CDR3 here is CASNSGTGFNEQYF. The CDR3 DNA is TGTGCCAGCAACTCTGGGACAGGGTTCAACGAGCAGTACTTC.

On this clone itself: Other DNA sequences of this sample code for an identical CDR3. The chain links TRBV19 to TRBJ2-1, with 11 positions matching TRBD2. This CDR3 has 15 residues. V lost 3 bases and J lost 7; bases outside the gene matches: 5. CDR1 is LNHDA and CDR2 is SQIVND in the germline V gene (reference sequence). Here the CDR3 reads CASSILAGGRNEQFF. DNA of the CDR3: TGTGCCAGTAGTATCTTAGCGGGGGGGCGGAATGAGCAGTTCTTC.

This clone was seen only a few times. In the same sample, other DNA sequences code for this CDR3. This sequence joins TRBV7-9 and TRBJ1-1; a possible D gene is TRBD1 (5 bases). The CDR3 is 14 amino acids. Trimming shortened V by 1 base and J by 0 bases, and 6 bases separated the two germline ends. CDR1 is SEHNR and CDR2 is FQNEAQ in the germline V gene (reference sequence). The CDR3 loop reads CASSLEGLNTEAFF. CDR3 DNA sequence: TGTGCCAGCAGCTTAGAGGGGTTGAACACTGAAGCTTTCTTT.

This sequence joins TRBV30 and TRBJ1-6, with D perhaps TRBD1 (5 bases). There are 16 residues in the CDR3. Trimming removed 2 bases from V and 4 bases from J, with 15 bases in between. Germline loops: CDR1 GTSNPN, CDR2 SVGIG (reference sequence). CDR3 nucleotide sequence: TGTGCCTGGAGTCTCGGCGGGGGTAGTTATAATTCACCCCTCCACTTT. Residues: CAWSLGGGSYNSPLHF. Complete variable domain (other parts from reference TRBV30 and TRBJ1-6): SQTIHQWPATLVQPVGSPLSLECTVEGTSNPNLYWYRQAAGRGLQLLFYSVGIGQISSEVPQNLSASRPQDRQFILSSKKLLLSDSGFYLCAWSLGGGSYNSPLHFGNGTRLTVT.

This sequence joins TRBV19 and TRBJ2-1; D may be TRBD2 (5 bases). With 4 bases removed from V and 7 bases from J, the gap between germline ends came to 14 bases. CDR3 length: 14 amino acids. CDR1 is LNHDA, CDR2 SQIVND, per germline (reference sequence). In DNA form, the CDR3 reads TGTGCCAGTAGTAATCCGGGATCTCGAAATGAGCAGTTCTTC. Translating gives CASSNPGSRNEQFF.

The gene calls are TRBV28 and TRBJ2-7; TRBD2 might be the D (6 bases). CDR1 and CDR2 (germline): MDHEN, SYDVKM. The CDR3 is 14 amino acids. Trimming shortened V by 3 bases and J by 3 bases, and 12 bases separated the two germline ends. CDR3 sequence reads: CASSLSGGFYEQYF. As DNA, the CDR3 is TGTGCCAGCAGTTTGTCCGGGGGTTTCTACGAGCAGTACTTC.

CDR3 region: CASRGTGQGNYGYTF. As DNA, the CDR3 is TGTGCCAGCAGGGGGACGGGACAGGGTAACTATGGCTACACCTTC. The chain links TRBV5-5 to TRBJ1-2; 9 bases map to TRBD1. V shed 5 bases and J 1 base; nucleotides not matched to a gene: 6. Looked up from germline, CDR1 is SGHKS and CDR2 is YYEKEE (reference sequence). This CDR3 comprises 15 residues.